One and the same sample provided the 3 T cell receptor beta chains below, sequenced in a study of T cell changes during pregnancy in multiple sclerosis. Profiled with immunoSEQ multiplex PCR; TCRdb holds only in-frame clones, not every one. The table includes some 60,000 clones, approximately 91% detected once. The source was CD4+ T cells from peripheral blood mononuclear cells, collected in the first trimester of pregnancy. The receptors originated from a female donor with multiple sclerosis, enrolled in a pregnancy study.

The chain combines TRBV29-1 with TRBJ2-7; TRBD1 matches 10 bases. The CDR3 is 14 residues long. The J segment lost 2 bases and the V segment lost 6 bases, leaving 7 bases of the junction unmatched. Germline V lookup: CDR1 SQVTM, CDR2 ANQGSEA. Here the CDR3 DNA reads TGCAGCGTCACCGACAGGGGGCGACCCTACGAGCAGTACTTC. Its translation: CSVTDRGRPYEQYF.

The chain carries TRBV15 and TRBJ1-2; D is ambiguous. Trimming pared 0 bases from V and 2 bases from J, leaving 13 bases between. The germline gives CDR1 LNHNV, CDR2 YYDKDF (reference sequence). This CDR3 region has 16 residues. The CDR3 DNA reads TGTGCCACCAGCAGAGATCGCGTCGGGATCAACTATGGCTACACCTTC. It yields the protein CATSRDRVGINYGYTF.

The CDR3: CASSRDRVDGYTF. CDR3 nucleotide sequence: TGTGCCAGCAGCCGGGACAGGGTAGATGGCTACACCTTC. This sequence joins TRBV6-1 and TRBJ1-2; 9 bases fit TRBD1. The V segment lost 6 bases and the J segment 6 bases; nucleotides outside the gene matches: 5. The CDR3 spans 13 residues. CDR1 MNHNS and CDR2 SASEGT come from the germline V gene.